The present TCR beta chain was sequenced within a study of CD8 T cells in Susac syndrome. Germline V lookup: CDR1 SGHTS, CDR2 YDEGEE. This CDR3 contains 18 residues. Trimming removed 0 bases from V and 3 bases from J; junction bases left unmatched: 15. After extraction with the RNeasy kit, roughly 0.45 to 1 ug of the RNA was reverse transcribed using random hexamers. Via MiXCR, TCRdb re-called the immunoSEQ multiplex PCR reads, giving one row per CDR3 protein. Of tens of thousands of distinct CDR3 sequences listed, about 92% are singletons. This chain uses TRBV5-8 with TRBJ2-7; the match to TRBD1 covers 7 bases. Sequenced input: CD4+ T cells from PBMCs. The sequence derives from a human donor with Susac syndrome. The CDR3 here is CASSLALSWTGASYEQYF. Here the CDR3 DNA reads TGTGCCAGCAGCTTGGCTCTTTCATGGACAGGAGCCAGCTACGAGCAGTACTTC.